What follows is one TCR beta chain and its context. Its target is not known. Trimming removed 6 bases from V and 2 bases from J, with 7 bases in between. The CDR3 contains 13 residues. The germline CDR1 and CDR2 sequences are LGHNT and FRNRAP. The immunoSEQ assay was version 4, run in survey mode. Here immunoSEQ multiplex PCR was the method, and the copy in TCRdb shows in-frame clones only, minus some. Of tens of thousands of clones detected, just under 90% appear once; the ten largest clones hold about 3.5%. Anti-CD3/anti-CD28 beads served as a nonspecific positive control stimulus. Sorting of responding CD4+ T cells relied on upregulated CD40 ligand together with CD69. This record belongs to a study of persistence of HIV-infected CD4 T cells. Study-wide results and caveats: TCRbeta richness was lower in CMV- and Gag-responding cells than in anti-CD3/anti-CD28-responding cells.

The J gene is TRBJ2-2, the V gene TRBV12-5; D is uncertain. The receptor was isolated from an adult woman with HIV who was CMV-seropositive. The input for sequencing was CD4+ T cells sorted from PBMCs after roughly 18-hour stimulation, taken from a patient who received antiretroviral therapy. The CDR3 sequence is CASGNSNTGELFF. The CDR3 region has the DNA TGTGCTAGTGGCAACAGTAACACCGGGGAGCTGTTTTTT.